What follows are 9 T cell receptor beta chains derived from one specimen sequenced in a study of T cells after yellow fever vaccination. TCRdb passed the 5' RACE reads through MiXCR, listing each CDR3 protein once. The sample lists about 320,000 distinct CDR3 sequences; about 4.5% were seen once. The sample consisted of PBMCs, taken 15 days after the yellow fever booster vaccination. The receptors come from a man aged 18 to 29 who received the YFV17D yellow fever vaccine.

The chain combines TRBV6-2 or TRBV6-3 with TRBJ2-1; TRBD1 agrees at 7 bases. The CDR3 length is 15 residues. Germline CDR1 and CDR2: MNHEY and SVGEGT. V dropped 0 bases and J dropped 9; count of bases not matched to a gene: 8. Written as DNA, the CDR3 is TGTGCCAGCAGTTACTCTGCCACAGGGGTGGGTGAGCAGTTCTTC. Protein sequence: CASSYSATGVGEQFF.

V usage is TRBV3-1 and J usage is TRBJ2-7; tentatively, D is TRBD1 or TRBD2 (5 bases each). CDR3 length equals 13 residues. Germline V gives CDR1 LGHDT, CDR2 YNNKEL (reference sequence). Between the trimmed V and J ends, which lost 4 bases and 3 bases, there was a span of 10 bases. In DNA, the CDR3 is TGTGCCAGCAGCCCGGGACCCGACTACGAGCAGTACGTC. This translates into CASSPGPDYEQYV.

J is TRBJ2-3 and V is TRBV24-1; D tentatively fits TRBD1 or TRBD2 (5 bases each). CDR3 length: 15 amino acids. V lost 5 bases and J lost 2, with 13 bases in between. Germline CDR1 and CDR2: KGHDR and SFDVKD. This CDR3 reads CATSAPGPITDTQYF. CDR3 sequence (DNA): TGTGCCACCAGTGCGCCGGGACCCATCACAGATACGCAGTATTTT.

This clonotype has at least ten counts. The chain combines TRBV7-6 with TRBJ2-1; D is unclear. The CDR3 totals 16 residues. Trimming removed 5 bases from V and 1 base from J, with 15 bases in between. Germline V gene data show CDR1 as SGHVS and CDR2 as FNYEAQ. The CDR3 DNA reads as TGTGCCAGCAGCCCCCTAAACGGCCATTCCTACAATGAGCAGTTCTTC. Its translation: CASSPLNGHSYNEQFF.

This clonotype came up many times. The chain is built from TRBV29-1 and TRBJ2-5; TRBD2 aligns across 11 bases. This CDR3 comprises 14 residues. Trimming removed 6 bases from V and 5 bases from J; junction bases left unmatched: 8. CDR1 and CDR2 from the germline V gene are SQVTM and ANQGSEA. CDR3 coding DNA: TGCAGCGTCGCCGAGGCTAGCGGGGGGGAGACCCAGTACTTC. This gives the protein CSVAEASGGETQYF.

This clonotype was seen at least ten times. The chain has TRBV7-8 and TRBJ1-3; a weak D match, TRBD1 (5 bases). Germline-derived CDR1 and CDR2 are SGHVS and FQNEAQ. V gave up 5 bases and J gave up 4 bases, with 15 bases separating them. The CDR3 is 15 residues long. This chain's CDR3 is CASSQTGRRGNTIYF. CDR3 bases: TGTGCCAGCAGCCAAACGGGACGTCGCGGAAACACCATATATTTT.

This clonotype was observed at least ten times. V gene TRBV6-2 or TRBV6-3 combines with J gene TRBJ1-5; D ambiguous. Trimming removed 7 bases at V and 6 bases at J, with 13 bases between. The CDR3 extends over 13 amino acids. Per germline, CDR1 MNHEY and CDR2 SVGEGT. The CDR3 region is CASKSGLSQPQHF. Written as DNA, the CDR3 is TGTGCCAGCAAGTCGGGCCTGAGTCAGCCCCAGCATTTT.

This clonotype was recorded a few times. The V call is TRBV12-3 or TRBV12-4, the J call TRBJ2-5; 8 bases are a match to TRBD2. The trim removed 6 bases at V and 3 bases at J, leaving 6 bases unmatched. The CDR3 length is 14 residues. The CDR3: CASSPRTSKETQYF. The CDR3 nucleotides read TGTGCCAGCAGCCCAAGGACTAGCAAAGAGACCCAGTACTTC.

This rearrangement joins TRBV5-1 to TRBJ1-2; 7 bases fit TRBD1. The CDR3 covers 14 residues. Germline CDR1 is SGHRS and CDR2 is YFSETQ. The junction had 5 bases not matched to a gene; V was cut back by 4 bases and J by 2 bases. The CDR3 coding sequence is TGCGCCAGCAGCCGGAGACAGGGAAACTATGGCTACACCTTC. Protein sequence: CASSRRQGNYGYTF.